A single sample gave rise to the 30 T cell receptor beta chains below, sequenced in a study of cytomegalovirus exposure and HLA in healthy donors. The protocol was immunoSEQ multiplex PCR, while the TCRdb copy is restricted to in-frame clones and leaves out a portion. The sample yields approximately 300,000 clones, more than 80% seen once. Specimen: PBMCs. The source is a woman in her late teens or twenties in good health and CMV-seronegative.

The rearrangement links TRBV10-3 to TRBJ2-3; TRBD2 might be the D (6 bases). Germline CDR1 and CDR2: ENHRY and SYGVKD. V was cut by 10 bases and J by 2 bases, with 16 bases left in between. There are 14 residues in the CDR3. CDR3 sequence: CASRDSRATDTQYF. In DNA form, the CDR3 reads TGTGCCAGCCGGGACTCCCGGGCCACAGATACGCAGTATTTT.

The rearrangement uses TRBV28 and TRBJ2-3, with 12 bases fitting TRBD2. The V gene end was trimmed by 6 bases and the J gene end by 1 base; junction bases not matched to a gene: 5. There are 16 residues in the CDR3. The germline CDR1 and CDR2 sequences are MDHEN and SYDVKM. CDR3 nucleotide sequence: TGTGCCAGCAGGACCTGGACTAGCGGGGGCACAGATACGCAGTATTTT. It encodes CASRTWTSGGTDTQYF.

This chain connects TRBV28 to TRBJ2-1, with a tentative D call TRBD2 (5 bases). The V gene's germline CDR1 is MDHEN and CDR2 SYDVKM. This CDR3 comprises 13 residues. Trimming shortened V by 1 base and J by 10 bases, and 11 bases separated the two germline ends. CDR3 region: CASSLLGVYEQFF. The CDR3 DNA follows: TGTGCCAGCAGTTTATTGGGAGTTTACGAGCAGTTCTTC.

The chain has TRBV25-1 and TRBJ1-1; 8 positions agree with TRBD1. The length of the CDR3 is 17 residues. Trimming took 2 bases from V and 0 from J; bases not matched to a gene: 8. Germline CDR1 is MGHDK and CDR2 is SYGVNS. CDR3 nucleotide sequence: TGTGCCAGCAGTGAACCCGGAGCAGGGGGCCTGAACACTGAAGCTTTCTTT. Protein sequence: CASSEPGAGGLNTEAFF.

The CDR3 protein is CASSGGINEQYF. The DNA for the CDR3 is TGTGCCAGCAGTGGGGGGATCAACGAGCAGTACTTC. The rearrangement links TRBV28 to TRBJ2-7, with D possibly TRBD2 on 6 matching bases. The CDR3 consists of 12 residues. The germline V gene encodes CDR1 MDHEN and CDR2 SYDVKM. Trimming cost V 5 bases and J 5 bases, with 10 bases left between them.

The chain employs TRBV27 and TRBJ2-5; 9 nucleotides agree with TRBD2. J lost 4 bases, V lost 0 bases, and 6 bases had no gene match. The CDR3 is 16 residues long. The germline gives CDR1 MNHEY, CDR2 SMNVEV (reference sequence). This CDR3 is CASSLSRREGLETQYF. Written as DNA, the CDR3 is TGTGCCAGCAGTTTATCCAGGCGGGAGGGCCTAGAGACCCAGTACTTC.

The rearrangement links TRBV7-8 to TRBJ1-2; tentative D call: TRBD1 (5 bases). This CDR3 spans 15 amino acids. Germline lookup yields CDR1 SGHVS and CDR2 FQNEAQ. The V and J ends lost 0 bases and 3 bases respectively, with 11 bases between them. The CDR3 bases are TGTGCCAGCAGCTTAGCGCGTTGGGGGGACTATGGCTACACCTTC. Translated: CASSLARWGDYGYTF.

The chain employs TRBV9 and TRBJ1-2; TRBD1 is a possible D gene (6 bases). CDR1 and CDR2 from the germline V gene are SGDLS and YYNGEE. This CDR3 has 16 amino acids. V was trimmed by 3 bases and J by 2 bases, leaving 17 bases between them. The DNA of the CDR3 is TGTGCCAGCAGCGCGGCCCCGGGGGGCGCGAACTATGGCTACACCTTC. Its translation is CASSAAPGGANYGYTF. Combining the CDR3 with reference TRBV9 and TRBJ1-2 gives the whole variable domain DSGVTQTPKHLITATGQRVTLRCSPRSGDLSVYWYQQSLDQGLQFLIQYYNGEERAKGNILERFSAQQFPDLHSELNLSSLELGDSALYFCASSAAPGGANYGYTFGSGTRLTVV.

The chain recombines TRBV9 with TRBJ1-1; 9 bases agree with TRBD1. With 3 bases clipped from V and 1 base from J, the junction kept 10 bases outside the gene matches. The CDR3 spans 17 residues. The germline gives CDR1 SGDLS, CDR2 YYNGEE. For the CDR3, the DNA is TGTGCCAGCAGCGCCAACATACCGGGACAGGGGAACACTGAAGCTTTCTTT. This gives the protein CASSANIPGQGNTEAFF.

The sample holds a few counts of this clone. The chain employs TRBV5-4 and TRBJ2-3, with 7 nucleotides matching TRBD2. In germline, CDR1 is SGHNT, CDR2 YYREEE (reference sequence). This CDR3 has 13 amino acids. V gave up 7 bases and J gave up 2 bases; unmatched junction bases: 4. The CDR3 protein is CASRGRATDTQYF. The CDR3 region has the DNA TGTGCCAGCCGGGGGAGGGCCACAGATACGCAGTATTTT.

In the case of this clone: The germline gene is not matched at one end of the junction; a read error may be the cause. The rearrangement joins TRBV6-5 to TRBJ2-7; 9 nucleotides agree with TRBD1. This CDR3 has 14 amino acids. Looked up from germline, CDR1 is MNHEY and CDR2 is SVGAGI. CDR3 sequence reads: CASSHSGTGNEQYF. The CDR3 region has the DNA TGTGCCAGCAGTCACTCAGGGACAGGGAACGAGCAGTACTTC.

This chain joins TRBV28 and TRBJ2-7; unclear D gene. Trimming shortened V by 11 bases and J by 1 base, and 15 bases separated the two germline ends. Looked up from germline, CDR1 is MDHEN and CDR2 is SYDVKM. The CDR3 is 13 amino acids. For the CDR3, the DNA is TGTGCCTCAGAACAGCCTCTTTCCTACGAGCAGTACTTC. Its translation is CASEQPLSYEQYF.

CDR3 DNA: TGTGCCAGCAGTGAACTGTTGTACGAGCAGTACTTC. Translated, it gives CASSELLYEQYF. This chain links TRBV2 with TRBJ2-7; no clear D. This CDR3 has 12 residues. Germline V gene data show CDR1 as SNHLY and CDR2 as FYNNEI. Trimming took off 2 bases at V and 4 bases at J, with 6 bases between the two ends.

This chain uses TRBV6-6 with TRBJ2-3, with 7 bases that match TRBD2. In germline, CDR1 is MNHNY, CDR2 SVGAGI (reference sequence). The V and J ends lost 6 bases and 4 bases, in that order; junction bases with no gene match: 7. CDR3 size: 14 residues. DNA of the CDR3: TGTGCCAGCAGCCATACTAGCGTCGCAGATACGCAGTATTTT. The encoded protein is CASSHTSVADTQYF.

V is TRBV5-4 and J is TRBJ1-1; D is possibly TRBD1 (6 bases). Germline V gene lookup returns CDR1 SGHNT and CDR2 YYREEE (reference sequence). With 2 bases removed from V and 6 bases from J, the gap between germline ends came to 11 bases. This CDR3 contains 13 residues. CDR3 in DNA: TGTGCCAGCAGCTTATCAGGGGTGGCTGAAGCTTTCTTT. It yields the protein CASSLSGVAEAFF.

This chain links TRBV19 with TRBJ2-1, with a possible D match to TRBD2 (5 bases). CDR1 and CDR2 (germline): LNHDA, SQIVND (reference sequence). Trimming stripped 0 bases from V and 7 bases from J, with 16 bases between. CDR3 length: 16 amino acids. CDR3 protein: CASSIDRQSSGNEQFF. The CDR3 bases are TGTGCCAGTAGTATAGATCGGCAGTCATCGGGGAATGAGCAGTTCTTC.

As regards this clone: Additional DNA sequences in this sample encode the identical CDR3. This chain connects TRBV4-1 to TRBJ2-7; TRBD2 aligns across 12 bases. CDR1 is MGHRA and CDR2 is YSYEKL in the germline V gene. V gave up 1 base and J gave up 2 bases; unmatched junction bases: 0. The CDR3 runs 15 residues. CDR3 sequence: CASSQGTSGTYEQYF. The CDR3 coding sequence is TGCGCCAGCAGCCAAGGGACTAGCGGGACCTACGAGCAGTACTTC.

J is TRBJ1-2 and V is TRBV7-9; a weak D match, TRBD1 (5 bases). The V end lost 1 base, the J end lost 2 bases, and 23 bases lay between the germline ends. Looked up from germline, CDR1 is SEHNR and CDR2 is FQNEAQ (reference sequence). The CDR3 has 19 amino acids. The CDR3 nucleotides are TGTGCCAGCAGCTTAGGGGGGGTCGGAGCTACTATCAAGAACTATGGCTACACCTTC. Protein: CASSLGGVGATIKNYGYTF.

With respect to this clone: The same CDR3 arises from other DNA sequences in this sample as well. The genes are TRBV9 and TRBJ2-3, with unresolved D. CDR3 length equals 11 residues. Germline CDR1 SGDLS, CDR2 YYNGEE. V was trimmed by 2 bases and J by 5 bases, leaving 3 bases between them. The CDR3 is CASSVGDTQYF. Written as DNA, the CDR3 is TGTGCCAGCAGCGTCGGAGATACGCAGTATTTT.

This clone was counted ten times or more. This chain uses TRBV7-9 with TRBJ1-5; 10 bases map to TRBD1. Losses at the gene ends were 4 bases for V and 2 bases for J; bases not matched to a gene: 8. The length of the CDR3 is 17 residues. CDR1 and CDR2 (germline): SEHNR, FQNEAQ (reference sequence). The CDR3 sequence is CASSSDVGTGGNQPQHF. CDR3 bases: TGTGCCAGCAGCTCGGACGTTGGGACAGGGGGCAATCAGCCCCAGCATTTT.

This clone was seen just once. The chain joins TRBV9 to TRBJ2-1; 10 positions match TRBD2. J was trimmed by 9 bases and V by 3 bases; bases with no gene match: 6. Germline V CDR1 and CDR2: SGDLS, YYNGEE. The length of the CDR3 is 14 residues. The CDR3 sequence: CASSASGSLGEQFF. CDR3 nucleotides: TGTGCCAGCAGCGCTAGCGGGAGTCTTGGTGAGCAGTTCTTC.

In DNA form, the CDR3 reads TGCAGCGCCGACCTCAGGGTTGTGGCAGATACGCAGTATTTT. Its protein product is CSADLRVVADTQYF. The rearrangement joins TRBV29-1 to TRBJ2-3, with D perhaps matching TRBD1 (5 bases). Germline V gene lookup returns CDR1 SQVTM and CDR2 ANQGSEA. Trimming stripped 7 bases from V and 4 bases from J, with 18 bases between. The CDR3 runs 14 residues.

The rearrangement uses TRBV2 and TRBJ1-2; D is unresolved. The CDR3 consists of 20 residues. Trimming removed 2 bases at V and 6 bases at J, with 31 bases between. The germline gives CDR1 SNHLY, CDR2 FYNNEI. CDR3 region: CASSEFPTISVGPEGNGYTF. CDR3 sequence (DNA): TGTGCCAGCAGTGAATTCCCGACTATTTCAGTAGGGCCCGAAGGGAATGGCTACACCTTC.

The rearrangement joins TRBV28 to TRBJ1-2, with TRBD1 matching over 7 bases. The CDR3 loop spans 15 amino acids. The junction had 10 bases not matched to a gene; V was cut back by 6 bases and J by 3 bases. Germline V gives CDR1 MDHEN, CDR2 SYDVKM. The chain's CDR3 is CASSRWDSLYYGYTF. CDR3 DNA: TGTGCCAGCAGCCGATGGGACAGCTTATACTATGGCTACACCTTC.

This chain connects TRBV7-2 to TRBJ1-2; the match to TRBD1 covers 8 bases. The CDR3 has 13 amino acids. Germline V CDR1 and CDR2: SGHTA, FQGNSA. V dropped 4 bases and J dropped 8; count of bases not matched to a gene: 6. CDR3 protein: CASSSDRASGYTF. The CDR3 DNA sequence: TGTGCCAGCAGCTCGGACAGGGCGAGCGGCTACACCTTC.

The rearrangement joins TRBV5-4 to TRBJ2-3; no firm D call. Germline CDR1 SGHNT, CDR2 YYREEE (reference sequence). This CDR3 spans 13 amino acids. The germline V and J ends were trimmed by 4 bases and 4 bases, with 10 bases remaining between them. The CDR3 sequence is CASSRGRADTQYF. The CDR3, as DNA: TGTGCCAGCAGCCGAGGCCGGGCAGATACGCAGTATTTT.

The gene calls are TRBV9 and TRBJ2-7, with TRBD1 matching 7 bases. Losses at the gene ends were 3 bases for V and 6 bases for J; bases not matched to a gene: 15. CDR1 and CDR2 (germline): SGDLS, YYNGEE. The CDR3 spans 16 residues. CDR3 sequence: CASSAGTVYRGGEQYF. The CDR3 bases are TGTGCCAGCAGCGCGGGGACCGTCTACAGGGGTGGCGAGCAGTACTTC.

V gene TRBV6-6 combines with J gene TRBJ1-1, with 9 bases identical to TRBD1. Germline CDR1 is MNHNY and CDR2 is SVGAGI (reference sequence). After removal of 8 bases from V and 4 bases from J, the junction contained 8 bases not matched to a gene. This CDR3 spans 14 amino acids. CDR3 sequence reads: CASGETGGFTEAFF. CDR3 bases: TGTGCCAGCGGGGAAACAGGGGGCTTCACTGAAGCTTTCTTT.

The chain couples TRBV9 to TRBJ1-1; 7 bases are a match to TRBD1. Losses at the gene ends were 3 bases for V and 0 bases for J; bases not matched to a gene: 5. The CDR3 is made up of 15 amino acids. Germline V lookup: CDR1 SGDLS, CDR2 YYNGEE. CDR3 in DNA: TGTGCCAGCAGCGCTGAACAGGGGATGAACACTGAAGCTTTCTTT. Amino acids: CASSAEQGMNTEAFF.

The V and J genes are TRBV5-4 and TRBJ1-4; possible D gene TRBD1, 6 bases. Germline CDR1 is SGHNT and CDR2 is YYREEE (reference sequence). Trimming pared 1 base from V and 5 bases from J, leaving 9 bases between. The CDR3 sequence is 14 residues long. The chain's CDR3 is CASSLTGTNEKLFF. The CDR3, as DNA: TGTGCCAGCAGCTTGACCGGGACAAATGAAAAACTGTTTTTT. The variable domain in full, with the rest retrieved from reference TRBV5-4 and TRBJ1-4, is ETGVTQSPTHLIKTRGQQVTLRCSSQSGHNTVSWYQQALGQGPQFIFQYYREEENGRGNFPPRFSGLQFPNYSSELNVNALELDDSALYLCASSLTGTNEKLFFGSGTQLSVL.